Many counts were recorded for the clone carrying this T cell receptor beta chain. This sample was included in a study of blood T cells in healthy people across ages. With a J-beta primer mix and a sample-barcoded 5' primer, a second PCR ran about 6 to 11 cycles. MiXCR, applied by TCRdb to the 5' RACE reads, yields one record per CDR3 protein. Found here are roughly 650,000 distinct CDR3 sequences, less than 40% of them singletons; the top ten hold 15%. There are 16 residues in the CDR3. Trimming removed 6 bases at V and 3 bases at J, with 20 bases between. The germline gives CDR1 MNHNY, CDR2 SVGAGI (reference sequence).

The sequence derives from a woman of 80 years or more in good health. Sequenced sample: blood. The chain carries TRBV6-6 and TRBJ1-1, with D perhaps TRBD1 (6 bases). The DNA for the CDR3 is TGTGCCAGCAGCCCTGCAGCAGGGGCCGGGGACACTGAAGCTTTCTTT. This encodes CASSPAAGAGDTEAFF.